The 9 T cell receptor beta chains given below trace back to one sample, sequenced in a study of blood T cell repertoires in COVID-19. Libraries were prepared by immunoSEQ multiplex PCR; TCRdb keeps only in-frame clonotypes and omits some of them. The sample contains 130,000 or so clones, 85% to 90% of which appear only once. Sequences were obtained from peripheral blood. The receptors here all came from a man aged 65 to 85 with active COVID-19.

The J gene is TRBJ2-7, the V gene TRBV28; TRBD1 aligns across 8 bases. In germline, CDR1 is MDHEN, CDR2 SYDVKM. The V segment lost 6 bases and the J segment 11 bases; nucleotides outside the gene matches: 9. The CDR3 is made up of 12 amino acids. The CDR3 sequence is CASSGQGARKYF. The DNA for the CDR3 is TGTGCCAGCAGCGGACAGGGAGCGAGGAAGTACTTC.

CDR3 region: CASRERGGAGGYTF. In nucleotides, the CDR3 is TGTGCCAGCAGGGAACGAGGAGGGGCTGGAGGCTACACCTTC. This sequence joins TRBV3-1 (or the pseudogene TRBV3-2) and TRBJ1-2; D possibly corresponds to TRBD1 (5 bases). V lost 6 bases to trimming and J lost 8 bases, with 19 bases between them. Germline CDR1 and CDR2: LGHDT and YNNKEL (reference sequence). There are 14 residues in the CDR3.

This CDR3 is CASSLLGASGRVYEQYF. CDR3 nucleotide sequence: TGTGCCAGCAGTTTATTAGGAGCTAGCGGGAGAGTCTACGAGCAGTACTTC. The chain couples TRBV27 to TRBJ2-7; 10 nucleotides align to TRBD2. The CDR3 spans 17 residues. Trimming cost V 1 base and J 3 bases; bases outside gene matches: 9. Germline lookup yields CDR1 MNHEY and CDR2 SMNVEV (reference sequence).

The chain recombines TRBV11-2 with TRBJ2-7, with D perhaps TRBD1 (7 bases). Trimming removed 2 bases at V and 0 bases at J, with 11 bases between. This CDR3 is 15 amino acids long. The germline V gene encodes CDR1 SGHAT and CDR2 FQNNGV. CDR3 residues: CASSLRRDSSYEQYF. The CDR3 coding sequence is TGTGCCAGCAGCTTACGGCGGGACAGCTCCTACGAGCAGTACTTC.

This chain connects TRBV6-5 to TRBJ2-1, with TRBD2 matching 8 bases. The germline V gene encodes CDR1 MNHEY and CDR2 SVGAGI. After removal of 2 bases from V and 12 bases from J, the junction contained 6 bases not matched to a gene. There are 13 residues in the CDR3. DNA of the CDR3: TGTGCCAGCAGTTACCCGGGACTAGGTGGGCAGTTCTTC. It yields the protein CASSYPGLGGQFF.

This sequence joins TRBV27 and TRBJ2-5; no firm D call. The V and J ends lost 2 bases and 4 bases respectively, with 14 bases between them. Germline lookup yields CDR1 MNHEY and CDR2 SMNVEV (reference sequence). The CDR3 consists of 15 residues. CDR3 protein: CASSLGGMPGETQYF. CDR3 coding DNA: TGTGCCAGCAGTTTAGGTGGAATGCCAGGAGAGACCCAGTACTTC.

The J gene is TRBJ1-1, the V gene TRBV30; maybe TRBD1 (5 bases). V was pared by 0 bases and J by 4 bases, with 18 bases between. The CDR3 extends over 16 amino acids. Germline loops: CDR1 GTSNPN, CDR2 SVGIG (reference sequence). CDR3 protein: CAWSVRAGLVGTEAFF. The CDR3 DNA reads TGTGCCTGGAGTGTAAGGGCAGGGTTGGTCGGCACTGAAGCTTTCTTT.

The chain joins TRBV18 to TRBJ2-2; D may be TRBD1 (6 bases). The CDR3 loop spans 16 amino acids. Germline V gene data show CDR1 as KGHSH and CDR2 as LQKENI. V dropped 0 bases and J dropped 0 bases, with 8 bases sitting between them. In nucleotides, the CDR3 is TGTGCCAGCTCACCACCGGGGGCACCGAACACCGGGGAGCTGTTTTTT. Amino acid sequence: CASSPPGAPNTGELFF.

The J gene is TRBJ2-5, the V gene TRBV29-1; the D gene is possibly TRBD1 (5 bases). CDR1 is SQVTM, CDR2 ANQGSEA, per germline. Trimming took off 4 bases at V and 3 bases at J, with 21 bases between the two ends. This CDR3 contains 16 residues. The CDR3: CSVAGAGLGRKETQYF. The DNA for the CDR3 is TGCAGCGTTGCTGGGGCAGGGTTGGGCCGAAAAGAGACCCAGTACTTC. The full variable domain, with the rest looked up from reference TRBV29-1 and TRBJ2-5, is SAVISQKPSRDICQRGTSLTIQCQVDSQVTMMFWYRQQPGQSLTLIATANQGSEATYESGFVIDKFPISRPNLTFSTLTVSNMSPEDSSIYLCSVAGAGLGRKETQYFGPGTRLLVL.